The 20 T cell receptor beta chains below all came from one sample that was sequenced in a study of T-cell reconstitution after alpha-beta-depleted transplantation in children. Unique molecular identifiers were built into the TCRbeta library. TCRdb independently ran MiXCR on the PCR reads; one entry per CDR3 protein. Of 110,000 or so distinct CDR3 sequences in the sample, about 6.5% are singletons; the top ten hold less than 30%. The sample consisted of PBMCs, mostly from graft donor cells, taken 360 days after TCRalphabeta/CD19-depleted stem cell transplant. The receptors were gathered from a male patient under 10 years old who had a stem cell transplant for acute lymphoblastic leukemia, so the T cells may come from the graft donor.

This clonotype was detected ten times or more. V is TRBV9 and J is TRBJ1-3, with 7 bases lining up with TRBD1. The trim removed 0 bases at V and 0 bases at J, leaving 0 bases unmatched. The CDR3 is 15 amino acids. Germline V lookup: CDR1 SGDLS, CDR2 YYNGEE. The CDR3 here is CASSVGDSSGNTIYF. Here the CDR3 DNA reads TGTGCCAGCAGCGTAGGGGACAGCTCTGGAAACACCATATATTTT.

The rearrangement joins TRBV4-3 to TRBJ2-1; 8 bases map to TRBD1. The CDR3 contains 17 residues. Germline V gene lookup returns CDR1 LGHNA and CDR2 YSLEER. The V and J ends lost 4 bases and 0 bases, in that order; junction bases with no gene match: 8. The CDR3 nucleotides are TGCGCCAGCAGCCCTCAGGGGGCCCCCAGCTCCTACAATGAGCAGTTCTTC. Residues: CASSPQGAPSSYNEQFF.

This clonotype has just a few counts. This rearrangement joins TRBV11-2 to TRBJ2-1; no reliable D call. The V gene lost 1 base and the J gene lost 6 bases, with 4 bases spanning the gap. CDR1 SGHAT and CDR2 FQNNGV come from the germline V gene. CDR3 length: 12 residues. CDR3 nucleotide sequence: TGTGCCAGCAGCTTAGCTAGCAATGAGCAGTTCTTC. It yields the protein CASSLASNEQFF.

This clonotype was picked up a small number of times. CDR3: CASSLRFGRAGNYGYTF. In DNA form, the CDR3 reads TGTGCCAGCAGTTTAAGATTTGGCAGGGCAGGAAATTATGGCTACACCTTC. V usage is TRBV27 and J usage is TRBJ1-2; D perhaps matches TRBD1 (5 bases). The ends were cut back, 2 bases at V and 5 bases at J, with 21 bases in the middle. This CDR3 has 17 residues. The germline gives CDR1 MNHEY, CDR2 SMNVEV (reference sequence).

There are many counts of this clonotype. The rearrangement joins TRBV28 to TRBJ2-3; D may be TRBD2 (6 bases). V lost 7 bases, J lost 0 bases, and 14 bases lay in between. CDR1 is MDHEN and CDR2 is SYDVKM in the germline V gene. This CDR3 spans 15 amino acids. The CDR3 sequence: CASTQGLLSTDTQYF. The CDR3 DNA reads TGTGCCAGCACCCAAGGACTACTTAGCACAGATACGCAGTATTTT.

This clonotype appeared a few times. The V gene is TRBV7-2, the J gene TRBJ2-1; a weak D match, TRBD1 (6 bases). Germline V gives CDR1 SGHTA, CDR2 FQGNSA. Trimming took 3 bases from V and 7 from J, leaving 16 bases between them. The CDR3 is 15 amino acids. CDR3 region: CASSFKTGPGNEQFF. CDR3 DNA sequence: TGTGCCAGCAGCTTTAAAACAGGGCCGGGGAATGAGCAGTTCTTC. Using reference TRBV7-2 and TRBJ2-1 for the parts outside the CDR3, the full variable domain is GAGVSQSPSNKVTEKGKDVELRCDPISGHTALYWYRQSLGQGLEFLIYFQGNSAPDKSGLPSDRFSAERTGGSVSTLTIQRTQQEDSAVYLCASSFKTGPGNEQFFGPGTRLTVL.

The rearrangement joins TRBV20-1 to TRBJ2-7, with D possibly matching TRBD2 (6 bases). Looked up from germline, CDR1 is DFQATT and CDR2 is SNEGSKA (reference sequence). V lost 6 bases to trimming and J lost 0 bases, with 15 bases between them. CDR3 length equals 14 residues. The CDR3 region is CSAIAVLSSYEQYF. In nucleotides, the CDR3 is TGCAGTGCAATAGCGGTCTTAAGCTCCTACGAGCAGTACTTC.

This clonotype was detected many times. The V and J genes are TRBV7-9 and TRBJ2-7; D remains ambiguous. Germline V gene sequence: CDR1 SEHNR, CDR2 FQNEAQ (reference sequence). Trimming removed 1 base at V and 0 bases at J, with 7 bases between. The CDR3 covers 14 residues. The CDR3 loop reads CASSLEHSSYEQYF. In DNA, the CDR3 is TGTGCCAGCAGCTTAGAACATTCCTCCTACGAGCAGTACTTC.

The table lists this clonotype with many counts. The chain is built from TRBV10-2 and TRBJ1-5; no definite D call. V was pared by 4 bases and J by 1 base, with 14 bases between. The CDR3 loop spans 16 amino acids. The germline CDR1 and CDR2 sequences are WSHSY and SAAADI. Written as DNA, the CDR3 is TGCGCCAGCAGTGCCCTAGGGCTGGGAAGCAATCAGCCCCAGCATTTT. Translating it yields CASSALGLGSNQPQHF.

This clonotype has only a few counts. V gene TRBV19 combines with J gene TRBJ1-1; weak D call: TRBD1 (5 bases). The CDR3 runs to 12 residues. Germline CDR1 and CDR2: LNHDA and SQIVND (reference sequence). V was cut by 8 bases and J by 7 bases, with 14 bases left in between. The chain's CDR3 is CASAPGLSEAFF. In nucleotides, the CDR3 is TGTGCCAGTGCTCCAGGGTTAAGTGAAGCTTTCTTT.

The CDR3 coding sequence is TGTGCCAGCAGTTACTTGCAGAGCTCCTATAATTCACCCCTCCACTTT. It is translated as CASSYLQSSYNSPLHF. The chain links TRBV6-5 to TRBJ1-6, with D uncertain. The V end lost 1 base, the J end lost 0 bases, and 7 bases lay between the germline ends. The germline V gene encodes CDR1 MNHEY and CDR2 SVGAGI. CDR3 length: 16 amino acids.

The CDR3 loop is CASSLTQQGTHTEAFF. As DNA, the CDR3 is TGTGCCAGCAGTTTAACCCAACAGGGCACTCACACTGAAGCTTTCTTT. V usage is TRBV28 and J usage is TRBJ1-1, with D perhaps matching TRBD1 (6 bases). Trimming left V 2 bases short and J 3 bases short, with 16 bases between. Germline loops: CDR1 MDHEN, CDR2 SYDVKM. There are 16 residues in the CDR3.

V is TRBV12-3 or TRBV12-4 and J is TRBJ2-7; D may be TRBD1 (6 bases). CDR3 length: 14 amino acids. The V and J ends lost 1 base and 5 bases respectively, with 12 bases between them. The DNA of the CDR3 is TGTGCCAGCAGTTTAGACCCGACAGGTGACGAGCAGTACTTC. It translates to CASSLDPTGDEQYF.

This clonotype was found many times. This chain joins TRBV4-2 and TRBJ2-1; D might be TRBD2 (6 bases). The germline gives CDR1 LGHNA, CDR2 YNFKEQ. Trimming left V 0 bases short and J 1 base short, with 16 bases between. The CDR3 sequence is 18 residues long. CDR3: CASSQDRSSGVSYNEQFF. The DNA for the CDR3 is TGTGCCAGCAGCCAAGATCGGAGTAGCGGCGTATCCTACAATGAGCAGTTCTTC.

This clonotype was seen many times. V and J are TRBV7-9 and TRBJ2-2; D possibly matches TRBD1 or TRBD2 (6 bases each). Per germline, CDR1 SEHNR and CDR2 FQNEAQ (reference sequence). This CDR3 region has 16 residues. Trimming removed 4 bases from V and 5 bases from J, with 17 bases in between. CDR3 loop: CASSYTGPGRTGELFF. The CDR3 nucleotides are TGTGCCAGCAGCTATACAGGGCCGGGGAGGACCGGGGAGCTGTTTTTT.

This clonotype was seen many times. This sequence joins TRBV12-3 or TRBV12-4 and TRBJ2-3, with 7 bases that match TRBD1. With V trimmed by 5 bases and J by 5 bases, 16 bases remained unmatched. The CDR3 covers 17 residues. The CDR3: CASSPTPGVHRGDTQYF. The CDR3 nucleotides read TGTGCCAGCAGTCCTACCCCCGGGGTCCACAGGGGAGATACGCAGTATTTT.

This clonotype was seen ten or more times. The chain links TRBV18 to TRBJ2-1, with a tentative D call TRBD1 (6 bases). Germline CDR1 is KGHSH and CDR2 is LQKENI. The CDR3 extends over 16 amino acids. V lost 0 bases and J lost 0, with 9 bases in between. CDR3 loop: CASSPPQGLSYNEQFF. CDR3 nucleotide sequence: TGTGCCAGCTCACCACCTCAGGGGCTCTCCTACAATGAGCAGTTCTTC.

This clonotype was recorded a few times. The V and J genes are TRBV3-1 and TRBJ2-7; 8 nucleotides align to TRBD1. V was clipped by 4 bases and J by 0 bases; unmatched bases: 8. Germline CDR1 and CDR2: LGHDT and YNNKEL (reference sequence). The CDR3 has 16 residues. DNA of the CDR3: TGTGCCAGCAGCCTCAATGGGGACAGGCCCTCCTACGAGCAGTACTTC. This codes for CASSLNGDRPSYEQYF.

This clonotype was counted many times. This chain connects TRBV6-2 or TRBV6-3 to TRBJ2-5; weak D call: TRBD1 (5 bases). V lost 10 bases and J 6 bases, leaving 12 bases between the germline ends. There are 11 residues in the CDR3. The germline V gene has CDR1 MNHEY and CDR2 SVGEGT. Here the CDR3 DNA reads TGTGCCACCCAATACAGGAAGACCCAGTACTTC. It yields the protein CATQYRKTQYF.

The chain has TRBV24-1 and TRBJ2-3; the match to TRBD2 covers 7 bases. Germline V lookup: CDR1 KGHDR, CDR2 SFDVKD. CDR3 length: 16 amino acids. V shed 0 bases, J shed 5 bases, and the junction held 7 bases outside the gene matches. CDR3 sequence: CATSDLPGRAIDTQYF. In DNA form, the CDR3 reads TGTGCCACCAGTGATTTGCCAGGGAGGGCCATAGATACGCAGTATTTT.